Listed here are 31 T cell receptor beta chains from one sample, sequenced in a study of cytomegalovirus exposure and HLA in healthy donors. Primers for the PCR totalled 60 Vbeta and 13 Jbeta. TCRdb's copy holds only in-frame clones and misses some; the assay was immunoSEQ multiplex PCR. The data show 60,000 to 85,000 clones, 65% to 80% seen once. The material sequenced was PBMCs. These receptor sequences come from a male donor in good health and CMV-seropositive.

V is TRBV29-1 and J is TRBJ2-7; TRBD1 matches at 7 bases. CDR3 length: 12 amino acids. V shed 4 bases and J 2 bases; nucleotides not matched to a gene: 2. Germline CDR1 reads SQVTM; CDR2 reads ANQGSEA. CDR3 bases: TGCAGCGTTGTCAGGGGGACCTACGAGCAGTACTTC. This codes for CSVVRGTYEQYF.

This sequence joins TRBV7-9 and TRBJ1-3; D not certain. This CDR3 contains 14 residues. V lost 11 bases to trimming and J lost 3 bases, with 17 bases between them. Per the germline V gene, CDR1 is SEHNR and CDR2 is FQNEAQ (reference sequence). The CDR3 sequence: CAEHPVVFGNTIYF. CDR3 nucleotide sequence: TGTGCCGAGCACCCGGTAGTCTTTGGAAACACCATATATTTT.

This sequence joins TRBV14 and TRBJ2-2; the D gene is possibly TRBD1 (6 bases). The V gene lost 5 bases and the J gene lost 4 bases, with 8 bases spanning the gap. The V gene's germline CDR1 is SGHDN and CDR2 FVKESK. The CDR3 covers 13 residues. The CDR3 here is CASSRQATGELFF. The CDR3 coding sequence is TGTGCCAGCAGCAGACAGGCCACCGGGGAGCTGTTTTTT.

The CDR3 DNA reads as TGTGCCAGCAGCCGCCTGGGATTCGCGGCGGACAGGGACAACCCGGAGACCCAGTACTTC. Its translation is CASSRLGFAADRDNPETQYF. The chain links TRBV5-8 to TRBJ2-5; 8 bases are a match to TRBD1. V was clipped by 4 bases and J by 5 bases; unmatched bases: 25. CDR3 length: 20 residues. Germline CDR1 and CDR2: SGHTS and YDEGEE.

J is TRBJ2-3 and V is TRBV4-1; maybe TRBD2 (6 bases). The CDR3 sequence is 16 residues long. The V end was cut by 4 bases, the J end by 2 bases, with 16 bases between. From germline, CDR1 is MGHRA and CDR2 YSYEKL. The DNA of the CDR3 is TGCGCCAGCAGCCCCCTGATGACTAGTTCCACAGATACGCAGTATTTT. It codes for CASSPLMTSSTDTQYF.

This clone was counted a few times. This chain links TRBV29-1 with TRBJ2-5; maybe TRBD1 (6 bases). The CDR3 runs 15 residues. Trimming pared 1 base from V and 2 bases from J, leaving 14 bases between. Germline CDR1 and CDR2: SQVTM and ANQGSEA. The CDR3 here is CSVEGMDSLQETQYF. CDR3 nucleotide sequence: TGCAGCGTTGAAGGGATGGACAGTCTACAAGAGACCCAGTACTTC.

V and J are TRBV5-4 and TRBJ2-1, with 8 bases aligning to TRBD2. The CDR3 extends over 14 amino acids. The junction had 6 bases not matched to a gene; V was cut back by 4 bases and J by 6 bases. From germline, CDR1 is SGHNT and CDR2 YYREEE (reference sequence). CDR3: CASSGLGRANEQFF. The CDR3 nucleotides are TGTGCCAGCAGCGGACTCGGGAGGGCCAATGAGCAGTTCTTC.

This clone was detected only a few times. The chain employs TRBV20-1 and TRBJ2-2; D gene unclear. V dropped 1 base and J dropped 8 bases, with 5 bases sitting between them. This CDR3 spans 11 amino acids. CDR1 DFQATT and CDR2 SNEGSKA come from the germline V gene (reference sequence). The CDR3 DNA sequence: TGCAGTGCTAGAGGGCCTGGGGAGCTGTTTTTT. This gives the protein CSARGPGELFF.

The rearrangement links TRBV27 to TRBJ2-1, with a tentative D call TRBD2 (6 bases). V was trimmed by 5 bases and J by 6 bases, leaving 14 bases between them. Germline assignment: CDR1 MNHEY and CDR2 SMNVEV (reference sequence). The CDR3 runs to 14 residues. In DNA, the CDR3 is TGTGCCAGCAGTAGGGGCGGGGTAGGCAATGAGCAGTTCTTC. Translating it yields CASSRGGVGNEQFF.

CDR3 coding DNA: TGTGCCAGCAGCGCTCGGGACAGCCGCACAGATACGCAGTATTTT. Its protein is CASSARDSRTDTQYF. V and J are TRBV6-1 and TRBJ2-3; 7 bases align to TRBD1. The CDR3 totals 15 residues. From germline, CDR1 is MNHNS and CDR2 SASEGT. The J segment lost 1 base and the V segment lost 6 bases, leaving 7 bases of the junction unmatched.

The J gene is TRBJ1-2, the V gene TRBV6-6; 9 bases are shared with TRBD1. CDR1 and CDR2 from the germline V gene are MNHNY and SVGAGI (reference sequence). V lost 4 bases and J lost 5; bases outside the gene matches: 8. The CDR3 is made up of 15 amino acids. The CDR3 sequence is CASSSGQGQGYGYTF. CDR3 bases: TGTGCCAGCAGTTCTGGACAGGGGCAAGGGTATGGCTACACCTTC.

This CDR3 reads CASSQRAQGASGREGYEQYF. The DNA of the CDR3 is TGTGCCAGCAGCCAGAGGGCCCAGGGCGCTAGCGGGAGGGAGGGCTACGAGCAGTACTTC. The genes are TRBV4-2 and TRBJ2-7, with TRBD2 matching 12 bases. Germline values: CDR1 LGHNA, CDR2 YNFKEQ. V lost 3 bases to trimming and J lost 3 bases; unmatched junction nucleotides: 18. This CDR3 has 20 amino acids.

J is TRBJ2-1 and V is TRBV2, with D hard to call. V dropped 10 bases and J dropped 1 base, with 14 bases sitting between them. Per the germline V gene, CDR1 is SNHLY and CDR2 is FYNNEI. There are 14 residues in the CDR3. Written as DNA, the CDR3 is TGTGCCACCCCCAGCGCGGAATCCTACAATGAGCAGTTCTTC. Translated, it gives CATPSAESYNEQFF.

The V and J genes are TRBV5-4 and TRBJ2-3, with a weak D call TRBD1 (6 bases). V was pared by 2 bases and J by 8 bases, with 9 bases between. The germline V gene has CDR1 SGHNT and CDR2 YYREEE (reference sequence). The CDR3 is 12 amino acids. CDR3 amino acids: CASSLGGATQYF. The CDR3 DNA reads as TGTGCCAGCAGCTTAGGGGGTGCTACGCAGTATTTT. Combining the CDR3 with reference TRBV5-4 and TRBJ2-3 gives the whole variable domain ETGVTQSPTHLIKTRGQQVTLRCSSQSGHNTVSWYQQALGQGPQFIFQYYREEENGRGNFPPRFSGLQFPNYSSELNVNALELDDSALYLCASSLGGATQYFGPGTRLTVL.

This chain joins TRBV7-2 and TRBJ2-3; 8 bases are shared with TRBD2. This CDR3 is built from 16 residues. CDR1 SGHTA and CDR2 FQGNSA come from the germline V gene. The V segment lost 0 bases and the J segment 3 bases; nucleotides outside the gene matches: 5. CDR3 protein: CASSLAIGGGTDTQYF. DNA of the CDR3: TGTGCCAGCAGCTTAGCGATTGGCGGGGGGACAGATACGCAGTATTTT.

V gene TRBV7-7 combines with J gene TRBJ2-2; TRBD2 agrees at 8 bases. Trimming at V came to 0 bases and at J to 4 bases, leaving 7 bases not matched to a gene. The CDR3 spans 17 residues. Germline lookup yields CDR1 SSHAT and CDR2 FNYEAQ (reference sequence). The chain's CDR3 is CASSLAAGDRGTGELFF. The CDR3 nucleotides read TGTGCCAGCAGCTTAGCAGCGGGAGATCGTGGCACCGGGGAGCTGTTTTTT. The whole variable domain, remainder taken from reference TRBV7-7 and TRBJ2-2, is GAGVSQSPRYKVTKRGQDVTLRCDPISSHATLYWYQQALGQGPEFLTYFNYEAQPDKSGLPSDRFSAERPEGSISTLTIQRTEQRDSAMYRCASSLAAGDRGTGELFFGEGSRLTVL.

The CDR3 sequence: CASSLSGGLPRNSPLHF. The CDR3 DNA reads TGCGCCAGCAGCTTATCAGGGGGCTTACCACGTAATTCACCCCTCCACTTT. V is TRBV5-1 and J is TRBJ1-6; 8 bases match TRBD1. The germline V gene encodes CDR1 SGHRS and CDR2 YFSETQ. This CDR3 is built from 17 residues. The V segment lost 2 bases and the J segment 6 bases; nucleotides outside the gene matches: 10.

The V call is TRBV9, the J call TRBJ2-5, with TRBD1 identical over 8 bases. V was clipped by 1 base and J by 0 bases; unmatched bases: 2. Germline loops: CDR1 SGDLS, CDR2 YYNGEE. The CDR3 spans 15 residues. Here the CDR3 DNA reads TGTGCCAGCAGCGTAAGACAGGGGAACCAAGAGACCCAGTACTTC. Its translation: CASSVRQGNQETQYF.

The chain employs TRBV9 and TRBJ2-1, with 8 bases that match TRBD2. The CDR3 extends over 16 amino acids. Trimming removed 0 bases from V and 1 base from J; junction bases left unmatched: 3. From germline, CDR1 is SGDLS and CDR2 YYNGEE. CDR3 nucleotides: TGTGCCAGCAGCGTAGTTTCTAGCGGGTCCTACAATGAGCAGTTCTTC. It is translated as CASSVVSSGSYNEQFF.

The chain combines TRBV27 with TRBJ2-1; D might be TRBD2 (5 bases). V was pared by 2 bases and J by 6 bases, with 17 bases between. The CDR3 consists of 16 residues. Germline lookup yields CDR1 MNHEY and CDR2 SMNVEV (reference sequence). CDR3 sequence (DNA): TGTGCCAGCAGTTTACGACTATTACTAGGAGGCAATGAGCAGTTCTTC. Translated: CASSLRLLLGGNEQFF.

The chain combines TRBV11-1 with TRBJ2-3, with TRBD2 identical over 7 bases. Germline CDR1 reads SGHAT; CDR2 reads FQDESV (reference sequence). The V and J ends lost 1 base and 4 bases, in that order; junction bases with no gene match: 2. The CDR3 covers 14 residues. This CDR3 is CASSLDLAADTQYF. DNA for the CDR3: TGTGCCAGCAGCTTAGACCTAGCGGCAGATACGCAGTATTTT. Full variable domain (missing parts from reference TRBV11-1 and TRBJ2-3): EAEVAQSPRYKITEKSQAVAFWCDPISGHATLYWYRQILGQGPELLVQFQDESVVDDSQLPKDRFSAERLKGVDSTLKIQPAELGDSAMYLCASSLDLAADTQYFGPGTRLTVL.

V and J are TRBV11-2 and TRBJ2-5; 10 nucleotides line up with TRBD1. The DNA end favors TRBJ2-7, so the J call may be wrong. The CDR3 extends over 14 amino acids. The germline gives CDR1 SGHAT, CDR2 FQNNGV. CDR3 sequence: CASSSRTGGYEQYF. CDR3 coding DNA: TGTGCCAGCAGCTCACGGACAGGGGGCTACGAGCAGTACTTC.

J is TRBJ2-3 and V is TRBV9, with 7 bases identical to TRBD1. Per the germline V gene, CDR1 is SGDLS and CDR2 is YYNGEE. This CDR3 is 16 amino acids long. Unmatched junction bases numbered 10, after V lost 3 bases and J lost 3 bases. The CDR3 here is CASSGPRTGVTDTQYF. The CDR3, as DNA: TGTGCCAGCAGCGGCCCCAGAACAGGGGTAACAGATACGCAGTATTTT.

This clone appeared once. This rearrangement joins TRBV5-1 to TRBJ2-3; 9 bases agree with TRBD1. The CDR3 is 19 amino acids. Unmatched junction bases numbered 15, after V lost 0 bases and J lost 4 bases. CDR1 and CDR2 (germline): SGHRS, YFSETQ. The CDR3: CASSLGGGTGLRRADTQYF. CDR3 nucleotide sequence: TGCGCCAGCAGCTTGGGAGGCGGGACAGGGCTCCGAAGAGCAGATACGCAGTATTTT.

This clone has just a few counts. This sequence joins TRBV10-2 and TRBJ2-7, with D possibly matching TRBD1 (6 bases). The CDR3 has 13 residues. V was trimmed by 6 bases and J by 2 bases, leaving 11 bases between them. Per germline, CDR1 WSHSY and CDR2 SAAADI. The CDR3 reads CASSRDTTYEQYF. The CDR3 DNA follows: TGCGCCAGCAGCCGGGACACGACCTACGAGCAGTACTTC.

The chain joins TRBV9 to TRBJ2-7, with D maybe TRBD1 (6 bases). Germline CDR1 is SGDLS and CDR2 is YYNGEE. This CDR3 has 16 amino acids. Trimming removed 3 bases at V and 0 bases at J, with 16 bases between. The DNA of the CDR3 is TGTGCCAGCAGCGCCGCCGGGACACAACTCTCCTACGAGCAGTACTTC. The encoded protein is CASSAAGTQLSYEQYF. Supplemented by reference TRBV9 and TRBJ2-7, the full variable domain reads DSGVTQTPKHLITATGQRVTLRCSPRSGDLSVYWYQQSLDQGLQFLIQYYNGEERAKGNILERFSAQQFPDLHSELNLSSLELGDSALYFCASSAAGTQLSYEQYFGPGTRLTVT.

The chain couples TRBV27 to TRBJ2-5, with D perhaps TRBD2 (5 bases). Germline V gene lookup returns CDR1 MNHEY and CDR2 SMNVEV (reference sequence). The CDR3 sequence is 13 residues long. Trimming stripped 6 bases from V and 5 bases from J, with 13 bases between. The CDR3 sequence: CASSVLLGETQYF. The CDR3 coding sequence is TGTGCCAGCAGCGTCTTACTAGGGGAGACCCAGTACTTC.

CDR3 residues: CATSFRDNQHEQYF. The CDR3 DNA reads TGTGCCACCAGCTTCCGGGACAACCAACACGAGCAGTACTTC. The chain carries TRBV15 and TRBJ2-7, with D possibly matching TRBD1 (6 bases). V lost 5 bases, J lost 5 bases, and 16 bases lay in between. Germline lookup yields CDR1 LNHNV and CDR2 YYDKDF (reference sequence). The CDR3 runs 14 residues.

The V gene is TRBV19, the J gene TRBJ1-5, with a weak D call TRBD1 (6 bases). CDR3 length: 15 residues. The ends were cut back, 5 bases at V and 10 bases at J, with 21 bases in the middle. Germline CDR1 and CDR2: LNHDA and SQIVND (reference sequence). The CDR3 loop reads CASSALGTLFGPQHF. CDR3 DNA sequence: TGTGCCAGTAGTGCACTCGGGACACTTTTCGGACCCCAGCATTTT.

As regards this clone: At one end, the junction sequence differs from germline, possibly due to a read error. V usage is TRBV5-4 and J usage is TRBJ2-3, with 13 bases identical to TRBD2. The length of the CDR3 is 16 residues. Germline V lookup: CDR1 SGHNT, CDR2 YYREEE (reference sequence). The CDR3 protein is CAGSLEGLAGPDTQYF. As DNA, the CDR3 is TGTGCCGGCAGCTTGGAGGGACTAGCGGGGCCAGATACGCAGTATTTT.

A single count supports this clone. This chain links TRBV27 with TRBJ2-7, with 7 bases aligning to TRBD1. This CDR3 has 12 amino acids. Trimming cost V 2 bases and J 6 bases; bases outside gene matches: 1. Per germline, CDR1 MNHEY and CDR2 SMNVEV (reference sequence). The CDR3 DNA reads TGTGCCAGCAGTTTAAGACAGGGCGAGCAGTACTTC. It translates to CASSLRQGEQYF.